These 20 T cell receptor beta chains were all obtained from the same sample, sequenced in a study of T cells after yellow fever vaccination. TCRdb passed the 5' RACE reads through MiXCR, listing each CDR3 protein once. Of about 230,000 distinct CDR3 sequences in the sample, 5.5% to 8.5% were seen once. This specimen was CD4+ T cells sorted from PBMCs, taken on the day of the yellow fever booster vaccination. The receptors here all came from a man aged 25-45 years who received the YFV17D yellow fever vaccine.

This clonotype was picked up a small number of times. This chain uses TRBV7-6 with TRBJ2-2; D is uncertain. The CDR3 extends over 13 amino acids. From germline, CDR1 is SGHVS and CDR2 FNYEAQ. Trimming cost V 5 bases and J 4 bases, with 8 bases left between them. Here the CDR3 DNA reads TGTGCCAGCAGCCCAAGAATCACCGGGGAGCTGTTTTTT. Protein: CASSPRITGELFF.

The chain is built from TRBV18 and TRBJ2-7; D unclear. The CDR3 contains 14 residues. Trimming pared 3 bases from V and 2 bases from J, leaving 11 bases between. Germline loops: CDR1 KGHSH, CDR2 LQKENI. The CDR3 region is CASSPLLEAYEQYF. The CDR3 nucleotides are TGTGCCAGCTCACCTCTGCTAGAGGCCTACGAGCAGTACTTC.

This clonotype was found many times. V gene TRBV4-2 combines with J gene TRBJ2-3; the D gene is possibly TRBD2 (6 bases). CDR1 and CDR2 from the germline V gene are LGHNA and YNFKEQ. The CDR3 is 17 amino acids. V was cut by 1 base and J by 4 bases, with 18 bases left in between. The CDR3 DNA is TGTGCCAGCAGCCAAGGGGGAGGTTCAAGACGTCCAGATACGCAGTATTTT. It specifies CASSQGGGSRRPDTQYF.

In this sample, this clonotype turned up many times. J is TRBJ2-3 and V is TRBV19; tentatively, D is TRBD1 or TRBD2 (5 bases each). The CDR3 runs to 14 residues. Germline CDR1 is LNHDA and CDR2 is SQIVND (reference sequence). Trimming shortened V by 4 bases and J by 7 bases, and 15 bases separated the two germline ends. The CDR3, as DNA: TGTGCCAGTAGTAGCAACCGGGGCCCAAATACGCAGTATTTT. Its translation: CASSSNRGPNTQYF.

The chain joins TRBV29-1 to TRBJ2-3; 8 positions agree with TRBD2. Trimming at V came to 4 bases and at J to 2 bases, leaving 5 bases not matched to a gene. The CDR3 extends over 14 amino acids. Looked up from germline, CDR1 is SQVTM and CDR2 is ANQGSEA. The chain's CDR3 is CSVGTSGNTDTQYF. CDR3 DNA: TGCAGCGTTGGAACTAGCGGTAACACAGATACGCAGTATTTT.

The sample holds a few counts of this clonotype. The V call is TRBV20-1, the J call TRBJ2-7, with TRBD2 matching over 10 bases. Germline loops: CDR1 DFQATT, CDR2 SNEGSKA (reference sequence). Germline trimming cut 7 bases from V and 4 bases from J; bases unmatched to any gene: 10. There are 14 residues in the CDR3. The CDR3 region is CSGTSGARHYEQYF. CDR3 nucleotides: TGCAGTGGGACTAGCGGAGCCCGCCATTACGAGCAGTACTTC.

This clonotype has at least ten counts. This chain links TRBV11-1 with TRBJ2-1; 9 bases align to TRBD1. Germline trimming cut 0 bases from V and 13 bases from J; bases unmatched to any gene: 4. Germline assignment: CDR1 SGHAT and CDR2 FQDESV (reference sequence). The CDR3 runs 13 residues. The chain's CDR3 is CASSLAMGQGQFF. In DNA form, the CDR3 reads TGTGCCAGCAGCTTAGCGATGGGACAGGGTCAGTTCTTC.

The J gene is TRBJ2-5, the V gene TRBV11-2; TRBD2 might be the D (5 bases). CDR3 length equals 14 residues. V shed 0 bases and J shed 5 bases, with 10 bases lying between them. The germline V gene has CDR1 SGHAT and CDR2 FQNNGV. CDR3 DNA: TGTGCCAGCAGCTTAGATTGGACTGGGGAGACCCAGTACTTC. Its protein is CASSLDWTGETQYF.

This clonotype was observed many times. The chain is built from TRBV4-1 and TRBJ2-7; 9 nucleotides align to TRBD1. The trim removed 8 bases at V and 5 bases at J, leaving 19 bases unmatched. CDR3 length: 17 residues. Per germline, CDR1 MGHRA and CDR2 YSYEKL. Here the CDR3 DNA reads TGCGCCAGCGGCCCTACAATACAGGGGGCATCGGCCGACGAGCAGTACTTC. This gives the protein CASGPTIQGASADEQYF.

This clonotype was observed at least ten times. V gene TRBV7-3 combines with J gene TRBJ2-1; D gene unclear. CDR3 length: 12 residues. Looked up from germline, CDR1 is SGHTA and CDR2 is FQGTGA. Trimming took 5 bases from V and 14 from J, leaving 16 bases between them. The chain's CDR3 is CASSRRPPMEFF. CDR3 nucleotides: TGTGCCAGCAGCCGAAGGCCCCCGATGGAGTTCTTC.

This clonotype showed up just a few times. The V call is TRBV12-3 or TRBV12-4, the J call TRBJ2-3; TRBD2 matches 14 bases. The V and J ends lost 4 bases and 4 bases, in that order; junction bases with no gene match: 7. This CDR3 has 17 residues. The CDR3 sequence is CASSSPGLAGEADTQYF. CDR3 nucleotides: TGTGCCAGCAGTTCTCCGGGACTAGCGGGAGAGGCAGATACGCAGTATTTT.

This clonotype was counted ten times or more. V usage is TRBV7-2 and J usage is TRBJ2-1, with TRBD1 identical over 9 bases. CDR3 length: 16 residues. The trim removed 6 bases at V and 3 bases at J, leaving 9 bases unmatched. The germline CDR1 and CDR2 sequences are SGHTA and FQGNSA. The CDR3 spells CASRATGTGNYNEQFF. The CDR3 DNA is TGTGCCAGCAGGGCAACCGGGACAGGGAACTACAATGAGCAGTTCTTC.

This chain connects TRBV7-2 to TRBJ2-7; 8 bases fit TRBD2. Germline CDR1 reads SGHTA; CDR2 reads FQGNSA. The CDR3 covers 13 residues. V shed 2 bases, J shed 6 bases, and the junction held 3 bases outside the gene matches. The CDR3 nucleotides read TGTGCCAGCAGCTTAACGGGAGGGGGCGAGCAGTACTTC. This gives the protein CASSLTGGGEQYF.

In this sample, this clonotype turned up once. The chain couples TRBV10-3 to TRBJ2-2, with 8 bases matching TRBD2. The CDR3 has 16 residues. Germline CDR1 is ENHRY and CDR2 is SYGVKD. V shed 6 bases, J shed 1 base, and the junction held 7 bases outside the gene matches. The CDR3 protein is CAIRPGLAGNTGELFF. The CDR3 DNA sequence: TGTGCCATCAGGCCTGGGCTAGCGGGGAACACCGGGGAGCTGTTTTTT.

The V and J genes are TRBV20-1 and TRBJ2-5; 8 bases match TRBD2. J lost 4 bases, V lost 0 bases, and 7 bases had no gene match. CDR3 size: 15 residues. In germline, CDR1 is DFQATT, CDR2 SNEGSKA (reference sequence). CDR3 loop: CSARDAGRATETQYF. CDR3 coding DNA: TGCAGTGCTAGAGATGCCGGGAGGGCCACAGAGACCCAGTACTTC.

V is TRBV20-1 and J is TRBJ2-1, with 7 positions matching TRBD2. Germline lookup yields CDR1 DFQATT and CDR2 SNEGSKA (reference sequence). The CDR3 runs 15 residues. Trimming removed 1 base from V and 7 bases from J; junction bases left unmatched: 10. Here the CDR3 DNA reads TGCAGTGCTAGAGGGGGGGGTTGGGCAGGGAATGAGCAGTTCTTC. This translates into CSARGGGWAGNEQFF.

In its sample, this clonotype was seen a few times. The rearrangement links TRBV5-1 to TRBJ2-5; tentatively, D is TRBD1 (5 bases). Germline loops: CDR1 SGHRS, CDR2 YFSETQ. The CDR3 loop spans 14 amino acids. V lost 3 bases and J 1 base, leaving 10 bases between the germline ends. CDR3: CASSSDSRQETQYF. In DNA form, the CDR3 reads TGCGCCAGCAGCTCCGACAGCCGCCAAGAGACCCAGTACTTC. The whole variable domain, filled in from reference TRBV5-1 and TRBJ2-5, reads KAGVTQTPRYLIKTRGQQVTLSCSPISGHRSVSWYQQTPGQGLQFLFEYFSETQRNKGNFPGRFSGRQFSNSRSEMNVSTLELGDSALYLCASSSDSRQETQYFGPGTRLLVL.

J is TRBJ2-5 and V is TRBV20-1; D remains unclear. Trimming removed 2 bases from V and 1 base from J, with 5 bases in between. Germline V gives CDR1 DFQATT, CDR2 SNEGSKA (reference sequence). CDR3 size: 12 residues. The DNA for the CDR3 is TGCAGTGCTAGATACGGCCAAGAGACCCAGTACTTC. Translated, it gives CSARYGQETQYF.

This clonotype was recorded at least ten times. The rearrangement links TRBV7-3 to TRBJ2-3; the D gene is possibly TRBD1 (5 bases). Germline CDR1 is SGHTA and CDR2 is FQGTGA. This CDR3 has 14 residues. V was cut by 5 bases and J by 5 bases, with 14 bases left in between. CDR3 coding DNA: TGTGCCAGCAGCCCTAGTGGGGCAAGAGATACGCAGTATTTT. This gives the protein CASSPSGARDTQYF.

This clonotype was observed a few times. V is TRBV5-1 and J is TRBJ2-5; 7 bases match TRBD2. This CDR3 is 14 amino acids long. CDR1 and CDR2 (germline): SGHRS, YFSETQ. Trimming at V came to 2 bases and at J to 2 bases, leaving 3 bases not matched to a gene. The chain's CDR3 is CASSFGGRQETQYF. The CDR3 DNA is TGCGCCAGCAGCTTTGGCGGGAGACAAGAGACCCAGTACTTC.